These 23 T cell receptor beta chains were all obtained from the same sample, sequenced in a study of T cells in narcolepsy. TCRdb keeps only in-frame clones here, not all; method: immunoSEQ multiplex PCR. The repertoire holds 20,000 to 30,000 clones, with 85% as singletons. The sequenced material came from CD45RA- memory CD4+ T cells from PBMCs. Source of these receptors: a human donor with narcolepsy.

The chain couples TRBV11-2 to TRBJ2-5; TRBD2 agrees at 8 bases. The CDR3 is made up of 16 amino acids. V was pared by 4 bases and J by 1 base, with 8 bases of the junction left unmatched. Germline V gives CDR1 SGHAT, CDR2 FQNNGV. The CDR3 region is CASSYGLALFQETQYF. Written as DNA, the CDR3 is TGTGCCAGCAGCTATGGACTAGCCCTCTTCCAAGAGACCCAGTACTTC.

CDR3 coding DNA: TGTGCCAGCAGCTCTGGCAGGGGCTCTGGAAACACCATATATTTT. This sequence encodes CASSSGRGSGNTIYF. The rearrangement uses TRBV5-5 and TRBJ1-3; a possible D gene is TRBD1 (6 bases). This CDR3 contains 15 residues. Germline V gene data show CDR1 as SGHKS and CDR2 as YYEKEE (reference sequence). Trimming removed 3 bases at V and 0 bases at J, with 10 bases between.

The CDR3 DNA reads as TGTGCCAGCAGCTCGACTGGACAGGGACAAGAGACCCAGTACTTC. It is translated as CASSSTGQGQETQYF. This rearrangement joins TRBV5-4 to TRBJ2-5; 8 bases match TRBD1. The junction had 6 bases not matched to a gene; V was cut back by 3 bases and J by 2 bases. The CDR3 is 15 amino acids. Germline V CDR1 and CDR2: SGHNT, YYREEE (reference sequence).

CDR3 loop: CASQYGSLSPLHF. As DNA, the CDR3 is TGTGCCAGCCAATATGGCAGTCTTTCACCCCTCCACTTT. V usage is TRBV6-6 and J usage is TRBJ1-6; D not certain. CDR1 MNHNY and CDR2 SVGAGI come from the germline V gene (reference sequence). This CDR3 comprises 13 residues. V shed 8 bases and J shed 9 bases, with 14 bases lying between them.

The CDR3 DNA reads TGCGCCAGCGCCGGGAATGGGAACACCATATATTTT. This codes for CASAGNGNTIYF. The chain combines TRBV4-1 with TRBJ1-3, with unresolved D. The germline V and J ends were trimmed by 8 bases and 7 bases, with 12 bases remaining between them. The CDR3 consists of 12 residues. Germline-derived CDR1 and CDR2 are MGHRA and YSYEKL.

V and J are TRBV2 and TRBJ1-5; possible D gene TRBD1, 5 bases. V was clipped by 0 bases and J by 8 bases, with 14 bases between them. The CDR3 loop spans 15 amino acids. CDR1 and CDR2 from the germline V gene are SNHLY and FYNNEI. The DNA of the CDR3 is TGTGCCAGCAGTGAAGCGGGGGGGTGGGGTAAGCCCCAGCATTTT. As protein: CASSEAGGWGKPQHF.

The V gene is TRBV5-1, the J gene TRBJ1-1; TRBD1 aligns across 7 bases. Germline CDR1 is SGHRS and CDR2 is YFSETQ. V gave up 2 bases and J gave up 5 bases; unmatched junction bases: 12. This CDR3 contains 16 residues. The CDR3 protein is CASSLSTGDSGTEAFF. The CDR3 coding sequence is TGCGCCAGCAGCTTATCCACAGGGGACTCAGGGACTGAAGCTTTCTTT.

The chain has TRBV29-1 and TRBJ2-1; 7 bases match TRBD2. This CDR3 spans 13 amino acids. Trimming cost V 3 bases and J 8 bases; bases outside gene matches: 7. Per germline, CDR1 SQVTM and CDR2 ANQGSEA. Here the CDR3 reads CSVETGLVDEQFF. DNA of the CDR3: TGCAGCGTTGAGACCGGACTAGTAGATGAGCAGTTCTTC.

This rearrangement joins TRBV7-9 to TRBJ1-3; no definite D call. The CDR3 is 12 residues long. Trimming removed 7 bases from V and 7 bases from J, with 11 bases in between. From germline, CDR1 is SEHNR and CDR2 FQNEAQ (reference sequence). The CDR3 sequence is CASTSVENTIYF. The CDR3 DNA sequence: TGTGCCAGCACTTCCGTTGAGAACACCATATATTTT.

The CDR3 DNA is TGCAGCGGCCCGTCTAGCGATTGGGGCTACGAGCAGTACTTC. Translation gives CSGPSSDWGYEQYF. This sequence joins TRBV29-1 and TRBJ2-5, with D possibly being TRBD2 (6 bases). The end of the DNA is better explained by TRBJ2-7, so the J call may be wrong. Germline lookup yields CDR1 SQVTM and CDR2 ANQGSEA. The CDR3 runs 14 residues.

The chain combines TRBV7-2 with TRBJ2-7; a weak D match, TRBD1 (6 bases). V was trimmed by 1 base and J by 5 bases, leaving 12 bases between them. The V gene's germline CDR1 is SGHTA and CDR2 FQGNSA. The CDR3 is 14 amino acids. For the CDR3, the DNA is TGTGCCAGCAGCTTAGTGGGGGCGAAGAACGAGCAGTACTTC. Translating gives CASSLVGAKNEQYF.

V gene TRBV28 combines with J gene TRBJ1-2; D possibly corresponds to TRBD1 (5 bases). The CDR3 is 14 residues long. The V and J ends lost 3 bases and 4 bases respectively, with 12 bases between them. CDR1 MDHEN and CDR2 SYDVKM come from the germline V gene. The CDR3 spells CASSFGQGGYGYTF. In DNA form, the CDR3 reads TGTGCCAGCAGTTTCGGGCAGGGTGGCTATGGCTACACCTTC.

V and J are TRBV18 and TRBJ1-1, with D tentatively TRBD1 (5 bases). CDR1 is KGHSH and CDR2 is LQKENI in the germline V gene. The CDR3 extends over 14 amino acids. The V end lost 3 bases, the J end lost 7 bases, and 15 bases lay between the germline ends. The CDR3, as DNA: TGTGCCAGCTCACCGCTAGGAGGAGGGGATGAAGCTTTCTTT. This gives the protein CASSPLGGGDEAFF.

This clone is a singleton in its sample. The chain is built from TRBV19 and TRBJ2-7; 7 bases are shared with TRBD2. J gave up 3 bases and V 3 bases, and 5 bases lay outside the gene matches. The CDR3 is made up of 14 amino acids. The germline CDR1 and CDR2 sequences are LNHDA and SQIVND (reference sequence). CDR3 loop: CASSITRTSYEQYF. In DNA, the CDR3 is TGTGCCAGTAGTATCACAAGGACTAGCTACGAGCAGTACTTC.

The chain recombines TRBV28 with TRBJ2-3; the match to TRBD2 covers 7 bases. Germline trimming cut 8 bases from V and 6 bases from J; bases unmatched to any gene: 11. This CDR3 has 14 residues. Germline V lookup: CDR1 MDHEN, CDR2 SYDVKM. CDR3 loop: CASETQAAGDTQYF. The CDR3 DNA sequence: TGTGCCAGCGAAACCCAGGCAGCGGGGGATACGCAGTATTTT. The entire variable domain, with the rest obtained from reference TRBV28 and TRBJ2-3, is as follows: DVKVTQSSRYLVKRTGEKVFLECVQDMDHENMFWYRQDPGLGLRLIYFSYDVKMKEKGDIPEGYSVSREKKERFSLILESASTNQTSMYLCASETQAAGDTQYFGPGTRLTVL.

As to this clone: An end of the junction differs from the germline gene, which may be a read error. V and J are TRBV19 and TRBJ1-5; D remains unclear. Germline V lookup: CDR1 LNHDA, CDR2 SQIVND (reference sequence). The CDR3 is 13 residues long. This CDR3 is CASSIGRNLPQHF. The CDR3 coding sequence is TGTGCCAGTAGTATAGGGCGGAATCTGCCCCAGCATTTT.

CDR3 coding DNA: TGTGCCAGCAGTGACCAACACGGGAGGGCCGGCGAGCAGTACTTC. Its translation is CASSDQHGRAGEQYF. This chain connects TRBV6-1 to TRBJ2-7; TRBD2 aligns across 8 bases. J lost 6 bases, V lost 3 bases, and 10 bases had no gene match. CDR1 is MNHNS and CDR2 is SASEGT in the germline V gene. This CDR3 has 15 amino acids.

The chain carries TRBV4-2 and TRBJ1-4; D is uncertain. Germline loops: CDR1 LGHNA, CDR2 YNFKEQ. This CDR3 is 16 amino acids long. Trimming took 3 bases from V and 0 from J, leaving 11 bases between them. The CDR3 DNA follows: TGTGCCAGCAGCCAGGTCCCGGGGACAACTAATGAAAAACTGTTTTTT. This sequence encodes CASSQVPGTTNEKLFF.

DNA of the CDR3: TGTGCCAGCAGTGAAGCCTCCACTAGCGGGACAAAGGATACGCAGTATTTT. It translates to CASSEASTSGTKDTQYF. V is TRBV25-1 and J is TRBJ2-3, with TRBD2 matching over 10 bases. CDR1 and CDR2 (germline): MGHDK, SYGVNS. The CDR3 totals 17 residues. The J segment lost 6 bases and the V segment lost 2 bases, leaving 11 bases of the junction unmatched. The full variable domain, rest sourced from reference TRBV25-1 and TRBJ2-3, is EADIYQTPRYLVIGTGKKITLECSQTMGHDKMYWYQQDPGMELHLIHYSYGVNSTEKGDLSSESTVSRIRTEHFPLTLESARPSHTSQYLCASSEASTSGTKDTQYFGPGTRLTVL.

V is TRBV7-3 and J is TRBJ2-1, with 7 bases that match TRBD1. CDR1 is SGHTA and CDR2 is FQGTGA in the germline V gene. J lost 10 bases, V lost 5 bases, and 8 bases had no gene match. The CDR3 is made up of 13 amino acids. CDR3 region: CASSLGGVEEQFF. The CDR3 DNA reads as TGTGCCAGCAGCCTAGGGGGCGTTGAGGAGCAGTTCTTC.

This rearrangement joins TRBV19 to TRBJ1-2; D is unresolved. This CDR3 is 13 amino acids long. Trimming left V 6 bases short and J 4 bases short, with 12 bases between. Germline assignment: CDR1 LNHDA and CDR2 SQIVND (reference sequence). CDR3 nucleotides: TGTGCCAGTAGCCCAGACCTAGGCTATGGCTACACCTTC. As protein: CASSPDLGYGYTF.

This chain joins TRBV6-5 and TRBJ2-7, with 7 bases lining up with TRBD2. After removal of 7 bases from V and 0 bases from J, the junction contained 9 bases not matched to a gene. The CDR3 spans 15 residues. CDR1 is MNHEY and CDR2 is SVGAGI in the germline V gene. The CDR3 DNA is TGTGCCAGCAACAACATAGCGGGCAACTCCTACGAGCAGTACTTC. This gives the protein CASNNIAGNSYEQYF.

The chain joins TRBV25-1 to TRBJ1-3; TRBD1 might be the D (5 bases). Germline values: CDR1 MGHDK, CDR2 SYGVNS. This CDR3 is built from 15 residues. Trimming removed 1 base from V and 1 base from J, with 8 bases in between. Here the CDR3 DNA reads TGTGCCAGCAGTGAATTGTCAGGGTCTGGAAACACCATATATTTT. As protein: CASSELSGSGNTIYF.